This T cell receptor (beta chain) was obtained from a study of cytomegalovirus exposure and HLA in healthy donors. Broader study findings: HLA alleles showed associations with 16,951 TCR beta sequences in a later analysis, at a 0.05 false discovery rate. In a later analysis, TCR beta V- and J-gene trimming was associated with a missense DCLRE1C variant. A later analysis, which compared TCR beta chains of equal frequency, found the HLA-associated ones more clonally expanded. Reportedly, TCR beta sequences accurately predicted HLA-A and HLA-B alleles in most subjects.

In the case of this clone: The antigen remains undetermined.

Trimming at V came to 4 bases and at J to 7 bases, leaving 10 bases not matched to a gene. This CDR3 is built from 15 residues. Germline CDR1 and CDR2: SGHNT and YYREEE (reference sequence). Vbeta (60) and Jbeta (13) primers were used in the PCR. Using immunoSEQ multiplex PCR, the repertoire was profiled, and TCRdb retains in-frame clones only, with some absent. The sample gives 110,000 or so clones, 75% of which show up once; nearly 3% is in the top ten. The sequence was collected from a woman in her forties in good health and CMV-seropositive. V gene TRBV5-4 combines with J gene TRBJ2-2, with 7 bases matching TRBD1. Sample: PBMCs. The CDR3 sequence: CASSQGQKNGGELFF. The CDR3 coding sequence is TGTGCCAGCAGCCAGGGACAGAAAAACGGCGGGGAGCTGTTTTTT.